The T cell receptor (beta chain) described here comes from a study of patients with pleural tuberculosis. Via MiXCR, TCRdb re-called the reads, giving one row per CDR3 protein. The sample yields about 50,000 distinct CDR3 sequences, 7.3% seen once. Ten or more counts support this clonotype. Germline-derived CDR1 and CDR2 are LGHNA and YNFKEQ. The CDR3 runs to 14 residues. V lost 4 bases, J lost 2 bases, and 10 bases lay in between. This TCR came from a human donor with pleural tuberculosis. The V gene is TRBV4-2, the J gene TRBJ2-3; D gene unclear. CDR3 sequence: CASSPAENTDTQYF. The CDR3 DNA is TGTGCCAGCAGCCCGGCCGAAAACACAGATACGCAGTATTTT.